This entry lists 30 T cell receptor beta chains sequenced from one sample in a study of monozygotic twins with inflammatory bowel disease. TCRdb derives one entry per CDR3 protein from the 5' RACE reads, leaving out DNA. This listing includes fewer than 550,000 distinct CDR3 sequences. The specimen was blood. The origin of the receptors is a human donor with ulcerative colitis or Crohn's disease, or a healthy co-twin of an affected twin (not recorded which).

This chain uses TRBV24-1 with TRBJ2-2; the D gene TCRdb calls, TRBD1, cannot be checked with no DNA. This CDR3 spans 16 amino acids. Germline CDR1 is KGHDR and CDR2 is SFDVKD. The CDR3 loop reads CATSDQGKAGTGELFF.

The V call is TRBV7-2, the J call TRBJ2-5; the TRBD2 assignment by TCRdb is unverifiable without DNA. Germline V gene data show CDR1 as SGHTA and CDR2 as FQGNSA. The CDR3 length is 13 residues. The CDR3 loop reads CASLAGPSQTQYF.

The rearrangement uses TRBV27 and TRBJ2-5; the D call of TRBD2 rests on TCRdb alone, since no DNA is present to check it. The CDR3 covers 14 residues. Germline V gene data show CDR1 as MNHEY and CDR2 as SMNVEV (reference sequence). CDR3 sequence reads: CASSLWGGEKTQYF.

V usage is TRBV5-6 and J usage is TRBJ2-1; the D gene TCRdb calls, TRBD2, cannot be checked with no DNA. From germline, CDR1 is SGHDT and CDR2 YYEEEE. This CDR3 region has 14 residues. The CDR3 region is CASNLAGRYNEQFF.

The V gene is TRBV10-3, the J gene TRBJ2-1; TCRdb designates TRBD2, a call that cannot be tested without DNA. Germline CDR1 reads ENHRY; CDR2 reads SYGVKD. This CDR3 is 14 amino acids long. The CDR3 protein is CAISVASDYNEQFF.

The chain joins TRBV20-1 to TRBJ2-7; the D call of TRBD2 rests on TCRdb alone, since no DNA is present to check it. The CDR3 has 13 amino acids. CDR1 is DFQATT and CDR2 is SNEGSKA in the germline V gene (reference sequence). CDR3 region: CSAASGRAYEQYF.

V gene TRBV20-1 combines with J gene TRBJ1-1. Germline-derived CDR1 and CDR2 are DFQATT and SNEGSKA (reference sequence). The CDR3 sequence is 13 residues long. CDR3 loop: CSARADGNTEAFF.

The chain couples TRBV29-1 to TRBJ2-3; checking the TCRdb D call of TRBD2 is not possible without DNA. The CDR3 extends over 15 amino acids. Germline V gene sequence: CDR1 SQVTM, CDR2 ANQGSEA. CDR3 region: CSVSTLAVPTDTQYF.

The V call is TRBV20-1, the J call TRBJ2-2. The CDR3 consists of 11 residues. Germline V gives CDR1 DFQATT, CDR2 SNEGSKA (reference sequence). The CDR3 loop reads CSARVGGELFF.

The chain carries TRBV5-1 and TRBJ2-7. The germline V gene encodes CDR1 SGHRS and CDR2 YFSETQ. The CDR3 spans 12 residues. Here the CDR3 reads CASSITRNEQYF. The full variable domain, rest sourced from reference TRBV5-1 and TRBJ2-7, is KAGVTQTPRYLIKTRGQQVTLSCSPISGHRSVSWYQQTPGQGLQFLFEYFSETQRNKGNFPGRFSGRQFSNSRSEMNVSTLELGDSALYLCASSITRNEQYFGPGTRLTVT.

The chain combines TRBV20-1 with TRBJ1-4. Germline V gives CDR1 DFQATT, CDR2 SNEGSKA (reference sequence). This CDR3 has 14 amino acids. CDR3 protein: CSASRGINQEKLFF.

V gene TRBV5-1 combines with J gene TRBJ1-1. The CDR3 loop spans 14 amino acids. Looked up from germline, CDR1 is SGHRS and CDR2 is YFSETQ. CDR3 protein: CASSLVEVGTEAFF.

The rearrangement joins TRBV20-1 to TRBJ2-2; absent DNA, TCRdb's TRBD1 call cannot be checked. CDR1 is DFQATT and CDR2 is SNEGSKA in the germline V gene (reference sequence). The CDR3 has 14 residues. The CDR3 reads CSARSRGSTGELFF.

The rearrangement links TRBV10-3 to TRBJ2-2. The CDR3 runs to 13 residues. Germline V lookup: CDR1 ENHRY, CDR2 SYGVKD. CDR3 region: CAISDAYTGELFF.

The J gene is TRBJ1-5, the V gene TRBV18; TCRdb proposes TRBD1, but this gene call is untestable without DNA. Germline V lookup: CDR1 KGHSH, CDR2 LQKENI. This CDR3 region has 14 residues. This chain's CDR3 is CASSPGQLNQPQHF.

The chain couples TRBV3-1 to TRBJ1-4. The CDR3 extends over 15 amino acids. CDR1 is LGHDT, CDR2 YNNKEL, per germline (reference sequence). The CDR3 sequence is CASSQVSTTNEKLFF.

The chain employs TRBV11-2 and TRBJ2-3. The CDR3 contains 14 residues. The V gene's germline CDR1 is SGHAT and CDR2 FQNNGV. CDR3 amino acids: CASKAGDKIDTQYF.

The chain joins TRBV10-3 to TRBJ2-3; the D call from TCRdb, TRBD2, cannot be confirmed without DNA. This CDR3 has 15 residues. Germline CDR1 and CDR2: ENHRY and SYGVKD. The chain's CDR3 is CAISWTSGSTDTQYF.

The chain recombines TRBV12-3 or TRBV12-4 with TRBJ2-7; TCRdb's D gene call, TRBD1, goes unchecked for lack of DNA. This CDR3 region has 13 residues. The CDR3 is CASRRPGSYEQYF.

The V call is TRBV7-6, the J call TRBJ2-6. The length of the CDR3 is 15 residues. CDR1 SGHVS and CDR2 FNYEAQ come from the germline V gene. CDR3 amino acids: CASSLVDSGANVLTF.

The chain couples TRBV12-3 or TRBV12-4 to TRBJ2-6. This CDR3 comprises 18 residues. CDR3 sequence: CASSFFPDGFSGANVLTF.

V usage is TRBV4-3 and J usage is TRBJ1-3; TCRdb designates TRBD1, a call that cannot be tested without DNA. The CDR3 has 16 residues. Germline V gene lookup returns CDR1 LGHNA and CDR2 YSLEER. Here the CDR3 reads CASSRATGVSGNTIYF.

The chain uses TRBV11-3 and TRBJ2-5; the TCRdb call, TRBD1, lacks DNA for checking. The germline V gene has CDR1 SGHNT and CDR2 YENEEA. The CDR3 length is 12 residues. CDR3 residues: CASSLQGGTQYF.

The V call is TRBV7-2, the J call TRBJ1-6. Germline CDR1 SGHTA, CDR2 FQGNSA. CDR3 length: 17 amino acids. CDR3 amino acids: CASSRSGSSSYNSPLHF.

The chain employs TRBV6-1 and TRBJ1-1. Germline V gives CDR1 MNHNS, CDR2 SASEGT. There are 15 residues in the CDR3. This chain's CDR3 is CASLLGWQMNTEAFF.

The J gene is TRBJ2-7, the V gene TRBV6-2 or TRBV6-3; the TRBD2 assignment by TCRdb is unverifiable without DNA. Germline V gene sequence: CDR1 MNHEY, CDR2 SVGEGT. The CDR3 is 15 residues long. Here the CDR3 reads CASSYSNREGYEQYF.

The genes are TRBV5-4 and TRBJ1-1. The CDR3 extends over 15 amino acids. Germline lookup yields CDR1 SGHNT and CDR2 YYREEE (reference sequence). CDR3 protein: CASSLERGLGTEAFF. The whole variable domain, filled in from reference TRBV5-4 and TRBJ1-1, reads ETGVTQSPTHLIKTRGQQVTLRCSSQSGHNTVSWYQQALGQGPQFIFQYYREEENGRGNFPPRFSGLQFPNYSSELNVNALELDDSALYLCASSLERGLGTEAFFGQGTRLTVV.

V gene TRBV13 combines with J gene TRBJ2-3; TCRdb returns TRBD2, unconfirmable since there is no DNA. The CDR3 is 19 amino acids. The germline V gene encodes CDR1 PRHDT and CDR2 FYEKMQ (reference sequence). The CDR3 loop reads CASSLGSVSSGRTTDTQYF.

This chain connects TRBV12-3 or TRBV12-4 to TRBJ2-5. The CDR3 runs 13 residues. The CDR3 protein is CASSFGVRETQYF.

This chain uses TRBV7-2 with TRBJ1-2. CDR1 SGHTA and CDR2 FQGNSA come from the germline V gene. The CDR3 is 14 amino acids. CDR3: CASSLGITNYGYTF.